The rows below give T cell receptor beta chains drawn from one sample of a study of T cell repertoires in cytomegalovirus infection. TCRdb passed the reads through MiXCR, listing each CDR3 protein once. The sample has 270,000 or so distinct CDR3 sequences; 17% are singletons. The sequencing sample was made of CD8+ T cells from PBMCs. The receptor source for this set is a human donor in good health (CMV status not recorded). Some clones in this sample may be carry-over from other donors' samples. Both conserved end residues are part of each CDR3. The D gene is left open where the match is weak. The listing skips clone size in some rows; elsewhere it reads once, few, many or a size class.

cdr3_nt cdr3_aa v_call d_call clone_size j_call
TGTGCCAGCAGTCAAGGACGGGGGGGGCTAAGGGGCTACGAGCAGTACTTC CASSQGRGGLRGYEQYF TRBV6-6 TRBD2 few TRBJ2-7
TGCAGCGGCGCGGGGGGACGGCTGAACACTGAAGCTTTCTTT CSGAGGRLNTEAFF TRBV29-1 . once TRBJ1-1
TGTGCCAGCAGCTTCGCTTTAGCGGGGGCGGGCACAGATACGCAGTATTTT CASSFALAGAGTDTQYF TRBV7-3 TRBD2 . TRBJ2-3
TGTGCCAGTACTTATTTGACGGCCTCTGGGGCCAACGTCCTGACTTTC CASTYLTASGANVLTF TRBV19 . many TRBJ2-6
TGTGCCAGCAGTTACTCGATTCCCTGGGAGGGGTCGAACACTGAAGCTTTCTTT CASSYSIPWEGSNTEAFF TRBV6-5 . few TRBJ1-1
TGCAGCGTCGCAGGACTAGCGGAAGAGACCCAGTACTTC CSVAGLAEETQYF TRBV29-1 TRBD2 . TRBJ2-5
TGTGCCAGTAGTGTCAGCGGGGATTCGTACTACGAGCAGTACTTC CASSVSGDSYYEQYF TRBV19 TRBD2 few TRBJ2-7
TGTGCCAGCAGCGAGAGACAGGTCTACGAGCAGTACTTC CASSERQVYEQYF TRBV6-1 . . TRBJ2-7
TGCAGCGTCAACGGACTAGCGGGGGGCAGGAGCACAGATACGCAGTATTTT CSVNGLAGGRSTDTQYF TRBV29-1 TRBD2 few TRBJ2-3
TGTGCCACCTGGGGCAGCTCCTACGAGCAGTACTTC CATWGSSYEQYF TRBV28 . few TRBJ2-7
TGTGCCAGCAGCGCCCGGATGAACACTGAAGCTTTCTTT CASSARMNTEAFF TRBV7-9 . few TRBJ1-1
TGTGCCAGCAGTTTGGACCGGGACAACACAGATACGCAGTATTTT CASSLDRDNTDTQYF TRBV12-3/TRBV12-4 . . TRBJ2-3
TGCAGTGCTTTGGACCAAGAGAACACCGGGGAGCTGTTTTTT CSALDQENTGELFF TRBV20-1 . . TRBJ2-2
TGTGCCAGCAGTGAAGTACCAGGTTTTGATGGCTACACCTTC CASSEVPGFDGYTF TRBV2 . many TRBJ1-2
TGTGCCAGCAGCTTAGGCCCTGCCGGACCCTATGGCTACACCTTC CASSLGPAGPYGYTF TRBV7-4 . . TRBJ1-2
TGTGCCAGCAGCTTCGGACTCCTTACAACCTACGAGCAGTACTTC CASSFGLLTTYEQYF TRBV7-2 . many TRBJ2-7
TGTGCCAGCAGTGAAAGGCCAGCTATGAACACTGAAGCTTTCTTT CASSERPAMNTEAFF TRBV2 . . TRBJ1-1
TGTGCCAGCTCATTTGTAGGGGATGAGCAGTTCTTC CASSFVGDEQFF TRBV18 . . TRBJ2-1
TGTGCCAGCAGTTTAATGACCTCCGATACGCAGTATTTT CASSLMTSDTQYF TRBV28 . . TRBJ2-3
TGCAGCGTCGACGGGGGGGGGGACCTCAATGAGCAGTTCTTC CSVDGGGDLNEQFF TRBV29-1 TRBD2 few TRBJ2-1
TGCAGCGCCGAGGGGAAGCGGGGGGCCTACAATGAGCAGTTCTTC CSAEGKRGAYNEQFF TRBV29-1 TRBD2 . TRBJ2-1
TGTGCCAGCAGTTTCGAGGGGGGACTTCGTTCTGGAAACACCATATATTTT CASSFEGGLRSGNTIYF TRBV12-3/TRBV12-4 . . TRBJ1-3
. CASSFGPGPTSNYGYTF TRBV7-2 . many TRBJ1-2
TGTGCCAGCAGCTTCGGGTGGGGGGAAAAACTAGCCAAAAACATTCAGTACTTC CASSFGWGEKLAKNIQYF TRBV11-2 . many TRBJ2-4
TGCAGTGCCAGAGGGATTCTAGCGGGGGAGGCCTACGAGCAGTACTTC CSARGILAGEAYEQYF TRBV20-1 TRBD2 many TRBJ2-7
TGTGTCACCAGCAGAGACAGGGGGGAAACCTACGAGCAGTACTTC CVTSRDRGETYEQYF TRBV15 TRBD1 . TRBJ2-7
TGTGCCAGCAGCTTGATTATCGGGGAACGAGTCCAAGAGACCCAGTACTTC CASSLIIGERVQETQYF TRBV5-6 . . TRBJ2-5
TGTGCCAGCAGCCCCAGGGTTCCCGGAACCTACGAGCAGTACTTC CASSPRVPGTYEQYF TRBV11-2 . . TRBJ2-7
TGTGCCAGCAGTCCATCCCTCTCCAGGCGACACTATGGCTACACCTTC CASSPSLSRRHYGYTF TRBV27 . few TRBJ1-2
TGCAGTGCTAGACAGGGGCCCGAGCAGTACTTC CSARQGPEQYF TRBV20-1 . . TRBJ2-7
TGTGCCAGTAGTACCCATATCGGTGTTGGGTTCTACGAGCAGTACTTC CASSTHIGVGFYEQYF TRBV19 . many TRBJ2-7
TGCAGCGTCGGACAGGGGCCCTCCTACGAGCAGTACTTC CSVGQGPSYEQYF TRBV29-1 TRBD1 many TRBJ2-7
TGTGCCAGTAGTACGACAGGTGGGGAATCTGAAGCTTTCTTT CASSTTGGESEAFF TRBV19 . . TRBJ1-1
TGTGCCAGCAGCTCAAGGGGCCAGAGCTCCTACGAGCAGTACTTC CASSSRGQSSYEQYF TRBV5-6 . many TRBJ2-7
TGTGCCAGCAATCAGAGGGGTATCGCGGGGACTGAAGCTTTCTTT CASNQRGIAGTEAFF TRBV2 . . TRBJ1-1
TGCGCCAGCAGCCAAGACTCGAGGGTTCATCAGCCCCAGCATTTT CASSQDSRVHQPQHF TRBV4-1 . . TRBJ1-5
TGTGCCAGCAGTTCACTCCGGGACAACTCCTACGAGCAGTACTTC CASSSLRDNSYEQYF TRBV28 . . TRBJ2-7
TGTGCCAGTAAGACAGGGTTTAACACTGAAGCTTTCTTT CASKTGFNTEAFF TRBV19 TRBD1 . TRBJ1-1
TGTGCCAGCAGACCCCCCCTAGCGCCGACCTACGAGCAGTACTTC CASRPPLAPTYEQYF TRBV7-9 . many TRBJ2-7
TGTGCCAGCAGCCCCGTCGGACAGGGAAGGACAGATACGCAGTATTTT CASSPVGQGRTDTQYF TRBV7-4 TRBD1 . TRBJ2-3
TGTGCCAGCAGCTCCCCTAGGGATAACTATGGCTACACCTTC CASSSPRDNYGYTF TRBV7-9 . many TRBJ1-2
TGTGCCAGCAGTTTGAGGGGGGGGAATGAGCAGTTCTTC CASSLRGGNEQFF TRBV28 . . TRBJ2-1
TGTGCCAGCAGCTTCCCCGAAGACACACAGGCGCGCCAAACGGGCTACACCTTC CASSFPEDTQARQTGYTF TRBV5-6 . many TRBJ1-2
TGTGCCAGCAGTTTCTCTGGGCTAGCGGGGGGCGGGGTCGAGTATTTT CASSFSGLAGGGVEYF TRBV27 TRBD2 many TRBJ2-3
TGTGCCAGCAGCTCGACACAGGGGGCTGCGCAGTTCTTC CASSSTQGAAQFF TRBV11-2 TRBD1 few TRBJ2-1
TGCAGTGCTAGAGTTTCTTTTCTGGGGCGGGAACAGACACTACGAGAGCAGTACTTC CSARVSFLGREQTLREQYF TRBV20-1 . . TRBJ2-7
TGTGCCAGCACCGAGACGGGTGGGGGTTCACCCCTCCACTTT CASTETGGGSPLHF TRBV28 . . TRBJ1-6